Sequencing of this TCR beta chain was carried out in a study of T cells expressing NK-cell markers. Study-wide background: Sequenced donors, eight in total, included seven who were HCMV-seropositive and one who was seronegative.

TCRdb reanalyzed the 5' RACE reads, giving one entry per CDR3 protein sequence and no DNA. This sample's clone table lists more than 400,000 distinct CDR3 sequences. Germline CDR1 and CDR2: LNHDA and SQIVND (reference sequence). The length of the CDR3 is 13 residues. The V call is TRBV19, the J call TRBJ2-5; TCRdb outputs TRBD1, but without DNA this stays unchecked. The sample consisted of blood T cells: a sorted CD56 or NKG2C T cell subset, CD4+ or CD8+ T cells, or bulk PBMC T cells (not recorded which). This sequence originates from a woman between 18 and 69 years old in good health. The CDR3 protein is CASARDQQETQYF. Filled out from reference TRBV19 and TRBJ2-5, the complete variable domain reads DGGITQSPKYLFRKEGQNVTLSCEQNLNHDAMYWYRQDPGQGLRLIYYSQIVNDFQKGDIAEGYSVSREKKESFPLTVTSAQKNPTAFYLCASARDQQETQYFGPGTRLLVL.